These T cell receptor beta chains were read from a single sample in a study of T cells in lung cancer brain metastases. Sequencing was performed with immunoSEQ multiplex PCR; in TCRdb, only in-frame clones are kept and a portion is missing. In the table there are fewer than 5,500 clones, roughly 84% of which are singletons. What was sequenced was tumor tissue from the primary lung tumor. The receptors were sampled from a woman aged 45 to 65 with non-small cell lung cancer. Each CDR3 is given with its conserved first and last residue. Clone size is given for some rows only: seen once, a few or many times, or a class if the clone is expanded.

j_gene: TRBJ1-6
v_gene: TRBV7-2
abundance: NA
CDR3aa: CASSLETANSPLHF

j_gene: TRBJ2-7
v_gene: TRBV29-1
abundance: NA
CDR3aa: CSVEVTEAAEQYF

j_gene: TRBJ1-1
v_gene: TRBV9
abundance: NA
CDR3aa: CASSVVTGGYTEAFF

j_gene: TRBJ2-5
v_gene: TRBV5-1
abundance: NA
CDR3aa: CASSSGTSGRQGTQYF

j_gene: TRBJ2-7
v_gene: TRBV6-6
abundance: NA
CDR3aa: CASSYSISGYEQYF

j_gene: TRBJ2-2
v_gene: TRBV4-3
abundance: NA
CDR3aa: CASSQEALAGGTGELFF

j_gene: TRBJ2-7
v_gene: TRBV9
abundance: NA
CDR3aa: CASSPTGTGTYEQYF

j_gene: TRBJ1-1
v_gene: TRBV30
abundance: NA
CDR3aa: CAWSVQENTEAFF

j_gene: TRBJ2-3
v_gene: TRBV27
abundance: NA
CDR3aa: CASSLAGGDLDTQYF

j_gene: TRBJ2-7
v_gene: TRBV15
abundance: NA
CDR3aa: CATSRGSRGGHEQYF

j_gene: TRBJ1-1
v_gene: TRBV5-4
abundance: NA
CDR3aa: CASRSGQRKNTEAFF

j_gene: TRBJ1-4
v_gene: TRBV7-2
abundance: NA
CDR3aa: CASSSQGGTEKLFF

j_gene: TRBJ2-5
v_gene: TRBV10-2
abundance: NA
CDR3aa: CASSDQTTGGGETQYF

j_gene: TRBJ2-3
v_gene: TRBV28
abundance: NA
CDR3aa: CASSLRGRRDTQYF

j_gene: TRBJ2-5
v_gene: TRBV18
abundance: NA
CDR3aa: CASSPRNVRETQYF

j_gene: TRBJ2-7
v_gene: TRBV6-1
abundance: NA
CDR3aa: CASSPHSLLAYEQYF

j_gene: TRBJ1-1
v_gene: TRBV29-1
abundance: NA
CDR3aa: CSVVYQTEAFF

j_gene: TRBJ2-7
v_gene: TRBV5-6
abundance: NA
CDR3aa: CASSLGTGALGEQYF

j_gene: TRBJ2-3
v_gene: TRBV19
abundance: NA
CDR3aa: CASSIMGGVTDTQYF

j_gene: TRBJ2-2
v_gene: TRBV7-9
abundance: NA
CDR3aa: CASSQGLAGAGTGELFF

j_gene: TRBJ2-5
v_gene: TRBV7-8
abundance: NA
CDR3aa: CASSLVVDRGETQYF

j_gene: TRBJ2-1
v_gene: TRBV7-3
abundance: few
CDR3aa: CASSPWANDNEQFF

j_gene: TRBJ2-5
v_gene: TRBV10-2
abundance: few
CDR3aa: CASSEPGLAKVETQYF

j_gene: TRBJ1-5
v_gene: TRBV2
abundance: NA
CDR3aa: CASSKVGGDQPQHF

j_gene: TRBJ2-7
v_gene: TRBV11-2
abundance: NA
CDR3aa: CASSRPSGRMEQYF

j_gene: TRBJ2-7
v_gene: TRBV7-9
abundance: NA
CDR3aa: CASSFSRAGSSYEQYF

j_gene: TRBJ2-5
v_gene: TRBV7-9
abundance: NA
CDR3aa: CTSSFLSGGETQYF

j_gene: TRBJ1-1
v_gene: TRBV9
abundance: few
CDR3aa: CASSGGGTVNTEAFF

j_gene: TRBJ2-3
v_gene: TRBV7-2
abundance: once
CDR3aa: CASSASRGSDTQYF

j_gene: TRBJ2-3
v_gene: TRBV7-2
abundance: once
CDR3aa: CASSSSGGTDTQYF

j_gene: TRBJ2-3
v_gene: TRBV5-1
abundance: once
CDR3aa: CASSSHRTGTWTDTQYF

j_gene: TRBJ1-1
v_gene: TRBV6-1
abundance: NA
CDR3aa: CARRMGVLNTEAFF

j_gene: TRBJ1-5
v_gene: TRBV6-5
abundance: NA
CDR3aa: CASSPDERNQPQHF

j_gene: TRBJ2-5
v_gene: TRBV20-1
abundance: once
CDR3aa: CSASWGETQYF

j_gene: TRBJ2-3
v_gene: TRBV7-3
abundance: few
CDR3aa: CASSLTGSTDTQYF

j_gene: TRBJ2-3
v_gene: TRBV15
abundance: NA
CDR3aa: CATSRSGQARLTDTQYF

j_gene: TRBJ1-1
v_gene: TRBV29-1
abundance: once
CDR3aa: CSVGHRGFTEAFF

j_gene: TRBJ1-6
v_gene: TRBV5-1
abundance: NA
CDR3aa: CASSPGQFDSPLHF

j_gene: TRBJ1-1
v_gene: TRBV30
abundance: NA
CDR3aa: CAWSQQATQTEAFF

j_gene: TRBJ2-3
v_gene: TRBV5-4
abundance: NA
CDR3aa: CASSSKRASTDTQYF

j_gene: TRBJ2-7
v_gene: TRBV9
abundance: NA
CDR3aa: CASSVGFHEQYF

j_gene: TRBJ1-6
v_gene: TRBV7-8
abundance: NA
CDR3aa: CASSLDLLANSPLHF

j_gene: TRBJ2-1
v_gene: TRBV10-3
abundance: NA
CDR3aa: CAISEGDYPFYNEQFF

j_gene: TRBJ2-7
v_gene: TRBV27
abundance: NA
CDR3aa: CASSSPALVRQYF

j_gene: TRBJ2-7
v_gene: TRBV2
abundance: NA
CDR3aa: CASSEQGPSSEQYF

j_gene: TRBJ1-5
v_gene: TRBV6-1
abundance: NA
CDR3aa: CASSEGNQPQHF

j_gene: TRBJ1-1
v_gene: TRBV19
abundance: once
CDR3aa: CATRDGGYTEAFF

j_gene: TRBJ1-2
v_gene: TRBV12-5
abundance: NA
CDR3aa: CASGFYQGTVAFGYTF

j_gene: TRBJ2-5
v_gene: TRBV11-2
abundance: NA
CDR3aa: CASSLSRRGRLQETQYF